This T cell receptor (beta chain) was sequenced in a study of T cells expressing NK-cell markers. Study summary: The study drew TCR beta repertoires from sorted CD3+CD56+NKG2C+, CD3+CD56+NKG2C- and CD3+CD56-NKG2C+ T cells. Study-wide results and caveats: It is unclear if expanded NKG2C-expressing clones target HCMV antigens. In a few donors, these clonotypes also led the CD3+CD56-NKG2C+ fraction. The share of CD8+ T cells held by dominant NKG2C+ clonotypes was roughly 1.0-8% in several donors.

A note on this clonotype: Its antigen remains unidentified.

With the 5' RACE reads reprocessed, TCRdb shows one record per CDR3 protein and no DNA. The sample's table shows a few hundred thousand distinct CDR3 sequences. This receptor was obtained from a man younger than 35 in good health. Material for sequencing was blood T cells: a sorted CD56 or NKG2C T cell subset, CD4+ or CD8+ T cells, or bulk PBMC T cells (not recorded which).

CDR3 protein: CASNPFSSGRAVGNEQFF. V usage is TRBV6-1 and J usage is TRBJ2-1; TCRdb's D call, TRBD2, is unchecked because there is no DNA. This CDR3 region has 18 residues. The germline gives CDR1 MNHNS, CDR2 SASEGT.